This TCR beta chain emerged from a study of T-cell memory formation after mild COVID-19. About the study: For the most part, TCR clusters were specific to one donor.

This clonotype has only a few counts. Its antigen is not known. The V end was cut by 6 bases, the J end by 5 bases, with 16 bases between. This CDR3 comprises 14 residues. Researchers used 5'RACE with constant-segment primers to make TCR alpha and TCR beta cDNA libraries that carry sample barcodes and UMIs. Each CDR3 protein is one row after TCRdb ran MiXCR on the 5' RACE reads. The sample carries fewer than 400,000 distinct CDR3 sequences, over 10% recorded once. Study findings and constraints: Some clones that responded turned up in pre-infection memory, which suggests that cross-reactive memory joined in.

The clonotype was recovered from a man between 18 and 35 years old who had mild COVID-19 (a few samples of this study predate the infection). Cell type and time point are not known. The chain combines TRBV12-3 or TRBV12-4 with TRBJ2-5, with TRBD1 as a possible D gene (5 bases). Specimen: PBMCs or a T cell subset sorted from them (not recorded which). Written as DNA, the CDR3 is TGTGCCAGCAGCTCCCGTGGGGCAGGGGAGACCCAGTACTTC. Amino acids: CASSSRGAGETQYF.